These 20 T cell receptor beta chains originate from one sample sequenced in a study of early T cells in non-severe SARS-CoV-2 infection. TCRdb re-analysed the 5' RACE reads in MiXCR, keeping a single row per CDR3 protein. The data show 110,000 or so distinct CDR3 sequences, 12% seen once. Sequences were obtained from whole blood. The receptors stem from an adult who was a healthcare worker with PCR-confirmed SARS-CoV-2 infection or an uninfected control (not recorded which).

The chain uses TRBV9 and TRBJ1-1; D is undetermined. V was clipped by 1 base and J by 1 base, with 5 bases between them. CDR1 is SGDLS, CDR2 YYNGEE, per germline. This CDR3 has 13 residues. CDR3 DNA sequence: TGTGCCAGCAGCGTAAGGGCGAACACTGAAGCTTTCTTT. As protein: CASSVRANTEAFF.

V and J are TRBV7-3 and TRBJ2-5; D not certain. The ends were cut back, 1 base at V and 4 bases at J, with 7 bases in the middle. Germline CDR1 and CDR2: SGHTA and FQGTGA. This CDR3 spans 13 amino acids. Written as DNA, the CDR3 is TGTGCCAGCAGCTTAATGAGAGGAGAGACCCAGTACTTC. This codes for CASSLMRGETQYF.

This clonotype was counted at least ten times. This chain links TRBV2 with TRBJ1-2; D possibly corresponds to TRBD1 (5 bases). The CDR3 is made up of 10 amino acids. Germline CDR1 SNHLY, CDR2 FYNNEI. The V gene lost 5 bases and the J gene lost 13 bases, with 11 bases spanning the gap. DNA for the CDR3: TGTGCCAGCAGTACAGGCCCGTGCACCTTC. This gives the protein CASSTGPCTF.

This clonotype was detected many times. This chain uses TRBV29-1 with TRBJ2-3, with D possibly matching TRBD2 (6 bases). CDR3 size: 14 residues. Germline CDR1 is SQVTM and CDR2 is ANQGSEA. V shed 6 bases and J shed 5 bases, with 18 bases lying between them. This CDR3 is CSVPKPGGGDTQYF. As DNA, the CDR3 is TGCAGCGTCCCCAAACCCGGGGGTGGAGATACGCAGTATTTT.

In DNA, the CDR3 is TGTGCCAGCAGCTCGGGACTAGCGGGGGCTAGGGATACGCAGTATTTT. It specifies CASSSGLAGARDTQYF. The chain employs TRBV5-5 and TRBJ2-3; 14 nucleotides agree with TRBD2. The CDR3 length is 16 residues. The V and J ends lost 3 bases and 6 bases, in that order; junction bases with no gene match: 6. CDR1 SGHKS and CDR2 YYEKEE come from the germline V gene (reference sequence). Complete variable domain (other parts from reference TRBV5-5 and TRBJ2-3): DAGVTQSPTHLIKTRGQQVTLRCSPISGHKSVSWYQQVLGQGPQFIFQYYEKEERGRGNFPDRFSARQFPNYSSELNVNALLLGDSALYLCASSSGLAGARDTQYFGPGTRLTVL.

This clonotype turned up a few times. The V and J genes are TRBV5-1 and TRBJ2-7, with D possibly TRBD2 on 6 matching bases. The CDR3 loop spans 16 amino acids. V gave up 3 bases and J gave up 4 bases, with 20 bases separating them. Germline loops: CDR1 SGHRS, CDR2 YFSETQ. The CDR3 bases are TGCGCCAGCAGCTCGGCCCCGGGGCTAGCGCAGTACGAGCAGTACTTC. Translation: CASSSAPGLAQYEQYF. Full variable domain (rest looked up from reference TRBV5-1 and TRBJ2-7): KAGVTQTPRYLIKTRGQQVTLSCSPISGHRSVSWYQQTPGQGLQFLFEYFSETQRNKGNFPGRFSGRQFSNSRSEMNVSTLELGDSALYLCASSSAPGLAQYEQYFGPGTRLTVT.

Ten or more counts support this clonotype. This chain joins TRBV30 and TRBJ2-3; D uncertain. The length of the CDR3 is 16 residues. CDR1 and CDR2 (germline): GTSNPN, SVGIG (reference sequence). V lost 3 bases, J lost 2 bases, and 18 bases lay in between. Here the CDR3 DNA reads TGTGCCTGGAGCACCGGCCACAGCAAGTTCACAGATACGCAGTATTTT. Its protein is CAWSTGHSKFTDTQYF.

This clonotype was recorded at least ten times. The chain has TRBV29-1 and TRBJ2-1; D is unresolved. Germline CDR1 reads SQVTM; CDR2 reads ANQGSEA. This CDR3 has 9 amino acids. Trimming left V 4 bases short and J 16 bases short, with 11 bases between. CDR3 sequence reads: CSVAPFEFF. The CDR3 DNA reads as TGCAGCGTTGCGCCTTTTGAATTCTTC.

The gene calls are TRBV5-1 and TRBJ2-7, with 10 bases identical to TRBD1. Germline V lookup: CDR1 SGHRS, CDR2 YFSETQ. The CDR3 length is 15 residues. The ends lost 0 bases at V and 5 bases at J; junction bases unmatched: 5. The CDR3 DNA reads as TGCGCCAGCAGCTTGGCTGGGACAGGGGCCCACGAGCAGTACTTC. Its protein product is CASSLAGTGAHEQYF.

This clonotype was detected many times. J is TRBJ2-7 and V is TRBV18; D not resolved. This CDR3 has 15 amino acids. V gave up 2 bases and J gave up 2 bases, with 13 bases separating them. Germline CDR1 is KGHSH and CDR2 is LQKENI. This CDR3 reads CASSPNRVPAYEQYF. CDR3 bases: TGTGCCAGCTCACCAAACCGGGTCCCAGCCTACGAGCAGTACTTC.

With regard to this clonotype: A much larger clonotype is one base distant, so this may be a read error. This CDR3 is missing its conserved last phenylalanine or tryptophan, likely due to a read error. This rearrangement joins TRBV3-1 to TRBJ1-3; D might be TRBD1 (6 bases). Trimming left V 2 bases short and J 8 bases short, with 19 bases between. CDR3 size: 16 residues. The germline CDR1 and CDR2 sequences are LGHDT and YNNKEL (reference sequence). The CDR3 sequence: CASSQPPGTLKDTIYS. The CDR3 DNA follows: TGTGCCAGCAGCCAACCCCCCGGGACACTAAAGGACACCATATATTCT.

At least ten counts were recorded for this clonotype. V usage is TRBV7-9 and J usage is TRBJ1-2, with D unresolved. The germline V gene encodes CDR1 SEHNR and CDR2 FQNEAQ (reference sequence). The CDR3 has 12 amino acids. V lost 1 base to trimming and J lost 8 bases, with 8 bases between them. The CDR3 sequence is CASSLEGYGYTF. As DNA, the CDR3 is TGTGCCAGCAGCTTAGAAGGGTACGGCTACACCTTC.

This clonotype was counted only a few times. The chain joins TRBV12-3 or TRBV12-4 to TRBJ1-1; a possible D gene is TRBD1 (5 bases). The CDR3 is made up of 13 amino acids. V was pared by 5 bases and J by 2 bases, with 9 bases between. CDR3 sequence (DNA): TGTGCCAGCAGTGGGACGGCTAACACTGAAGCTTTCTTT. Protein: CASSGTANTEAFF.

This clonotype was counted many times. V and J are TRBV7-9 and TRBJ1-2; tentative D call: TRBD1 (5 bases). Between the trimmed V and J ends, which lost 6 bases and 6 bases, there was a span of 8 bases. This CDR3 has 11 residues. Germline lookup yields CDR1 SEHNR and CDR2 FQNEAQ (reference sequence). The CDR3 is CASSSGHGYTF. In DNA form, the CDR3 reads TGTGCCAGCAGTTCAGGGCATGGCTACACCTTC.

Points on this clonotype: Possible read error: a much larger clone is one base away. The chain carries TRBV9 and TRBJ2-7; TRBD2 aligns across 8 bases. Germline loops: CDR1 SGDLS, CDR2 YYNGEE. Germline trimming cut 7 bases from V and 4 bases from J; bases unmatched to any gene: 13. This CDR3 contains 15 residues. CDR3 sequence: CASAGGSEVLYEQYF. For the CDR3, the DNA is TGTGCCAGCGCGGGGGGCTCCGAGGTTCTTTACGAGCAGTACTTC.

This clonotype has at least ten counts. The V gene is TRBV30, the J gene TRBJ1-1; D may be TRBD1 (5 bases). Trimming removed 5 bases from V and 11 bases from J, with 15 bases in between. The CDR3 spans 11 residues. Germline assignment: CDR1 GTSNPN and CDR2 SVGIG (reference sequence). This CDR3 is CAWDQGGKAFF. CDR3 DNA: TGTGCCTGGGATCAGGGAGGGAAGGCTTTCTTT.

The chain employs TRBV27 and TRBJ2-5, with a possible D match to TRBD1 (5 bases). The CDR3 contains 15 residues. V was trimmed by 6 bases and J by 7 bases, leaving 21 bases between them. Germline V gives CDR1 MNHEY, CDR2 SMNVEV (reference sequence). Here the CDR3 DNA reads TGTGCCAGCAGGCCTACAGGTGGCGTCGGGTGGACCCAGTACTTC. Its translation is CASRPTGGVGWTQYF.

At least ten counts were recorded for this clonotype. The V gene is TRBV6-2 or TRBV6-3, the J gene TRBJ1-2; tentative D call: TRBD1 (5 bases). With 8 bases removed from V and 2 bases from J, the gap between germline ends came to 21 bases. Germline lookup yields CDR1 MNHEY and CDR2 SVGEGT. This CDR3 spans 16 amino acids. CDR3 in DNA: TGTGCCAGCGCCCCTACGCCAGGGAAGGGGAACTATGGCTACACCTTC. This encodes CASAPTPGKGNYGYTF.

This clonotype showed up just a few times. The chain uses TRBV20-1 and TRBJ1-2; possibly TRBD1 for D (6 bases). Trimming stripped 3 bases from V and 8 bases from J, with 25 bases between. The germline V gene has CDR1 DFQATT and CDR2 SNEGSKA (reference sequence). The CDR3 totals 16 residues. The CDR3 DNA follows: TGCAGTGCTAGTGGGGGCAGATCCGACGTCTCGAAGGGCTACACCTTC. Its protein is CSASGGRSDVSKGYTF.

This clonotype was detected only a few times. The chain is built from TRBV6-5 and TRBJ2-3; 8 bases match TRBD2. This CDR3 has 17 amino acids. Germline trimming cut 0 bases from V and 6 bases from J; bases unmatched to any gene: 11. CDR1 is MNHEY, CDR2 SVGAGI, per germline. CDR3 sequence (DNA): TGTGCCAGCAGTTACTCGAGGGCGGGGGGACGCCGGGATACGCAGTATTTT. Its protein is CASSYSRAGGRRDTQYF.